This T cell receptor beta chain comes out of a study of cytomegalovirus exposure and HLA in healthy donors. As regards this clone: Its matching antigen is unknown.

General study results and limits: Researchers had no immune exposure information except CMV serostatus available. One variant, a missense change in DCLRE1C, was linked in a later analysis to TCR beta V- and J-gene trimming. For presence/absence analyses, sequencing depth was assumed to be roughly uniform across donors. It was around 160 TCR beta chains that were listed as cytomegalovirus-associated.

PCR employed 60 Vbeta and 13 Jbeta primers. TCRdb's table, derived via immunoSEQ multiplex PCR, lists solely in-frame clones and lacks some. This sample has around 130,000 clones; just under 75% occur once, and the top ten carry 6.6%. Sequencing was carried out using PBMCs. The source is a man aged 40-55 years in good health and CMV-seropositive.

CDR3 region: CASSLSSGRGPGELFF. CDR3 DNA sequence: TGTGCCAGCAGTTTATCGAGTGGGCGGGGGCCCGGGGAGCTGTTTTTT. The chain couples TRBV28 to TRBJ2-2, with D possibly matching TRBD2 (7 bases). CDR1 and CDR2 (germline): MDHEN, SYDVKM. V was trimmed by 1 base and J by 6 bases, leaving 15 bases between them. The CDR3 is 16 amino acids.